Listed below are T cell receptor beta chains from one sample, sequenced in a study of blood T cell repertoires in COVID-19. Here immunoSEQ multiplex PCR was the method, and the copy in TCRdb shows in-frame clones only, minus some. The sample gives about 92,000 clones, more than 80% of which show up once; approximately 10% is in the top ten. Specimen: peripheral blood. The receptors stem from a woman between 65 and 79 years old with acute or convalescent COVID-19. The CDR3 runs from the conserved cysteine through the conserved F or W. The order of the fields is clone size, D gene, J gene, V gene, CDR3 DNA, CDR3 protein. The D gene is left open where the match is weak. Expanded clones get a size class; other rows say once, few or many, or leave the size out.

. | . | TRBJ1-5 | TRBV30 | TGTGCCTGGACCGAATCAGACAAGCAGCCCCAGCATTTT | CAWTESDKQPQHF
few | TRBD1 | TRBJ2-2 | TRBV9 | TGTGCCAGCCGGACAGGAATGAACACCGGGGAGCTGTTTTTT | CASRTGMNTGELFF
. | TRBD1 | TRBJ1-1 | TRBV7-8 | TGTGCCAGCAGCTTACGGGGGGGACAGCGGATGAACACTGAAGCTTTCTTT | CASSLRGGQRMNTEAFF
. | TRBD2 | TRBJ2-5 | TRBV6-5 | TGTGCCAGCAGTTTCGGGACTAGCGGGGGAGCAGAGACCCAGTACTTC | CASSFGTSGGAETQYF
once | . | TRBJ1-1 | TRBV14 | TGTGCCAGCAGCCGCCGACAGGAGTTCAACACTGAAGCTTTCTTT | CASSRRQEFNTEAFF
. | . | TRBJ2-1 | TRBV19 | TGTGCCAGTAGGGAAGGGGAAAGCTCCTACAATGAGCAGTTCTTC | CASREGESSYNEQFF
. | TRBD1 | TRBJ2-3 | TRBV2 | TGTGCCAGCAGTGCCCCCGGGACAGGAAATGTTAAGCAGTATTTT | CASSAPGTGNVKQYF
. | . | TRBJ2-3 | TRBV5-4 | TGTGCCAGCAGCTTGGCCCCAAGGAGGGCAGATACGCAGTATTTT | CASSLAPRRADTQYF
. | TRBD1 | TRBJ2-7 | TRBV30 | TGTGCCTGGAGGGTGACAGGGATCACCTACGAGCAGTACTTC | CAWRVTGITYEQYF
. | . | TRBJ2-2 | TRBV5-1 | TGCGCCAGCAGCTTGGAGGCGGTATCGAACACCGGGGAGCTGTTTTTT | CASSLEAVSNTGELFF
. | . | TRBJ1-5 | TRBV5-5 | TGTGCCAGCAGCTTGACGTCCGCGAACAATCAGCCCCAGCATTTT | CASSLTSANNQPQHF
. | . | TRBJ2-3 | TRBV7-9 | TGTGCCAGCAGCTTAACAGAAAGCACAGATACGCAGTATTTT | CASSLTESTDTQYF
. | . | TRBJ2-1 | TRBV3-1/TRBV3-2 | TGTGCCAGCAGTTCCAACAACAATGAGCAGTTCTTC | CASSSNNNEQFF
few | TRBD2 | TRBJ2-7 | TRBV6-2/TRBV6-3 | TGTGCCAGCAGCCCTCTCTTACTAGCGGGAGGGTACGAGCAGTACTTC | CASSPLLLAGGYEQYF
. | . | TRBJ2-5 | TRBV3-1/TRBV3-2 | TGTGCCAGCAGCCAAGAACTCGGGGTGTCCTCGGAGACCCAGTACTTC | CASSQELGVSSETQYF
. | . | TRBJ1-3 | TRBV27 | TGTGCCAGCAGTTTATCGCGGGGGTCCGGAAACACCATATATTTT | CASSLSRGSGNTIYF
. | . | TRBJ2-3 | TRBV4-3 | TGCGCCAGCAGCCGCACAGGGATTAGCACAGATACGCAGTATTTT | CASSRTGISTDTQYF
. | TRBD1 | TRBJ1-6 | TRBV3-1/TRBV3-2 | TGTGCCAGCAGCCACGTCCAGGGGGGTAATTCACCCCTCCACTTT | CASSHVQGGNSPLHF
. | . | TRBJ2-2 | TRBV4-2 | TGTGCCAGCAGCCAAGATATGAGGGCCACCGGGGAGCTGTTTTTT | CASSQDMRATGELFF
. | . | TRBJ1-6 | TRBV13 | TGTGCCAGCAGCTCGCGACAGAGCTCCTATAATTCACCCCTCCACTTT | CASSSRQSSYNSPLHF
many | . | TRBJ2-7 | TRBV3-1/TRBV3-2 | TGTGCCAGCAGCCCCGCCCGGGCTACTAGCGAGCAGTACTTC | CASSPARATSEQYF
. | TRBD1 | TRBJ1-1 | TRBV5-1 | TGCGCCAGCAGCTCGACAGGGATGACCACTGAAGCTTTCTTT | CASSSTGMTTEAFF
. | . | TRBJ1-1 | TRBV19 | TGTGCCAGTAGTATCCCCCCAGGAGAAGCTTTCTTT | CASSIPPGEAFF
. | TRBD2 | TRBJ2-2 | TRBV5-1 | TGCGCCAGCAGAGGAGTCCCGGGACTAGCGGGCGCGAACACCGGGGAGCTGTTTTTT | CASRGVPGLAGANTGELFF
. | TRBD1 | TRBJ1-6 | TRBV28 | TGTGCCAGCAGATGGGACAGGGGCCCGTCACCCCTCCACTTT | CASRWDRGPSPLHF
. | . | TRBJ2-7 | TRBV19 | TGTGCCAGTAGACCGCGGTCAGGAGGGTACGAGCAGTACTTC | CASRPRSGGYEQYF
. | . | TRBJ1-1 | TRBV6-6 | TGTGCCAGCAGTTACAGCGGGGGGCGAGTGGGTACTGAAGCTTTCTTT | CASSYSGGRVGTEAFF
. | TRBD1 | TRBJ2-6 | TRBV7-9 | TGTGCCAGCAGTTTAACGGGACAGGGGGTCTCTGGGGCCAACGTCCTGACTTTC | CASSLTGQGVSGANVLTF
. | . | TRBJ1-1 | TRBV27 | TGTGCCAGCAGTTTACTCGGTGCCACTGAAGCTTTCTTT | CASSLLGATEAFF
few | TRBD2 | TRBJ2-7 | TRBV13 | TGTGCCAGCAGCCTACGGACTAGCGGGGCCTACGAGCAGTACTTC | CASSLRTSGAYEQYF
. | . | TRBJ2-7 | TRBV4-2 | TGTGCCAGCAGCCCCAGATCTACTAGTCCGACCTACGAGCAGTACTTC | CASSPRSTSPTYEQYF
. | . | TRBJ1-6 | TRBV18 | TGTGCCAGCTCCCAGACCCAGGGGATGAATAATTCACCCCTCCACTTT | CASSQTQGMNNSPLHF
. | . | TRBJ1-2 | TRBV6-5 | TGTGCCAGCAGTTTCCGACAAAACTATGGCTACACCTTC | CASSFRQNYGYTF
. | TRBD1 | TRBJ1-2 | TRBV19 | TGTGCCAGTAGCACAACTTCTTCCGGGACAGGGGGCAGTGGCTACACCTTC | CASSTTSSGTGGSGYTF
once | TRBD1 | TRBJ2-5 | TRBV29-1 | TGCAGCGTTGGGAAGGGACAGGGCCAAGAGACCCAGTACTTC | CSVGKGQGQETQYF
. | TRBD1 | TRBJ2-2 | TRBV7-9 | TGTGCCAGCAGCTTAGGGACAGGGGGCGACACCGGGGAGCTGTTTTTT | CASSLGTGGDTGELFF
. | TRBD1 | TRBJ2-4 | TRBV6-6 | TGTGCCAGCAGCCAGACGACAGGGGGCGGAAACATTCAGTACTTC | CASSQTTGGGNIQYF
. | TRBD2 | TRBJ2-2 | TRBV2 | TGTGCCAGCAGGCCGGGACTAGCGGACAACACCGGGGAGCTGTTTTTT | CASRPGLADNTGELFF
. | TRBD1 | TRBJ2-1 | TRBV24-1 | TGTGCCACCAGTGATCCACGGGGACAGGCTACCTACAATGAGCAGTTCTTC | CATSDPRGQATYNEQFF
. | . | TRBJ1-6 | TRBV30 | TGTGCCCTAGGAGAGGGTAATTCACCCCTCCACTTT | CALGEGNSPLHF
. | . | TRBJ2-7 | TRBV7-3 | TGTGCCAGCAGCTTAGGCAGGGGTTACGAGCAGTACTTC | CASSLGRGYEQYF
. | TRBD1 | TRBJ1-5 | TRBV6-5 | TGTGCCAGCAGTACCGGGACAGGCAATCAGCCCCAGCATTTT | CASSTGTGNQPQHF
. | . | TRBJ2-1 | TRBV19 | TGTGCCAGTAGGGAAGGGCAGGGCTCCTACAATGAGCAGTTCTTC | CASREGQGSYNEQFF
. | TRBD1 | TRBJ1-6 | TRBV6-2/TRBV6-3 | TGTGCCAGCAGCTGGGACAGGGGGTCTTCACCCCTCCACTTT | CASSWDRGSSPLHF
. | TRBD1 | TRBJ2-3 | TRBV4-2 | TGTGCCAGCAGCCAAGCTAACAGGGGGCGTTCAGATACGCAGTATTTT | CASSQANRGRSDTQYF
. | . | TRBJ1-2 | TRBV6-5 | TGTGCCAGCAGTTGGGACACCGACTATGGCTACACCTTC | CASSWDTDYGYTF
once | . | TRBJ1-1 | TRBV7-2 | TGTGCCAGCAGCTCAGCGGCTACAGCCCTGAACACTGAAGCTTTCTTT | CASSSAATALNTEAFF